This TCR beta chain was recovered during a study of blood T cell repertoires in COVID-19. The J segment lost 4 bases and the V segment lost 1 base, leaving 5 bases of the junction unmatched. The CDR3 sequence is 15 residues long. CDR1 is MDHEN, CDR2 SYDVKM, per germline. Some clones are missing from TCRdb's copy, which holds only in-frame ones; the method was immunoSEQ multiplex PCR. The sample lists roughly 220,000 clones; roughly 75% were seen once. This clonotype was obtained from a woman in her 70s with acute or convalescent COVID-19. Sample: peripheral blood. The genes are TRBV28 and TRBJ2-7; 9 bases fit TRBD1. CDR3 nucleotide sequence: TGTGCCAGCAGTTTATCCTGGGACAGGGTTTACGAGCAGTACTTC. This encodes CASSLSWDRVYEQYF. Complete variable domain (other parts from reference TRBV28 and TRBJ2-7): DVKVTQSSRYLVKRTGEKVFLECVQDMDHENMFWYRQDPGLGLRLIYFSYDVKMKEKGDIPEGYSVSREKKERFSLILESASTNQTSMYLCASSLSWDRVYEQYFGPGTRLTVT.